This T cell receptor beta chain was sequenced in a study of graft-versus-host responses after intestinal transplantation. Study-wide context: Anti-thymocyte globulin was used for induction in all recipients, who then took tacrolimus and steroids for about 3 years.

With respect to this clone: Its target is unknown.

Sequencing was performed with immunoSEQ multiplex PCR; in TCRdb, only in-frame clones are kept and a portion is missing. Of about 15,000 clones in the sample, about two thirds were seen once. The germline CDR1 and CDR2 sequences are GTSNPN and SVGIG (reference sequence). Trimming took 0 bases from V and 2 from J, leaving 16 bases between them. The CDR3 has 17 amino acids. Tissue from the graft was processed to free its intraepithelial and lamina propria lymphocytes. Study observations and caveats: Investigators detected GvH clones in recipient marrow, with some emerging earlier in ileum or blood. Graft-versus-host to host-versus-graft clonal ratios in allografts were high in patients with graft-donor T cell macrochimerism.

This material consisted of ileum tissue, taken almost 700 days after intestinal transplantation. The chain uses TRBV30 and TRBJ1-4, with a weak D call TRBD1 (6 bases). The sequence was collected from a human patient who received an intestinal transplant, so some T cells may come from the graft donor. The CDR3 loop reads CAWSVLPPGATNEKLFF. CDR3 DNA: TGTGCCTGGAGTGTACTTCCCCCAGGGGCCACTAATGAAAAACTGTTTTTT.